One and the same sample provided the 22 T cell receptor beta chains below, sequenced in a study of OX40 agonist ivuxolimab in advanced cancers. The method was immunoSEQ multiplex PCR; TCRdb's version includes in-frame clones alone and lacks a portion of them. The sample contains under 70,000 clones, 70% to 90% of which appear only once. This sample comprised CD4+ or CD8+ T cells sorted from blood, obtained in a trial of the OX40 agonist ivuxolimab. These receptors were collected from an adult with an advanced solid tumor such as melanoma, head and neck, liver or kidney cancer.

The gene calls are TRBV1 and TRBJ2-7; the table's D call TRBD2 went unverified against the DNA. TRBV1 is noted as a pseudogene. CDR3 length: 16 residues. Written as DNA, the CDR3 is TGCACCAGCAGCCAAGACGAACCTAAGCTCTATCGAGAGCAGTACTTC. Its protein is CTSSQDEPKLYREQYF.

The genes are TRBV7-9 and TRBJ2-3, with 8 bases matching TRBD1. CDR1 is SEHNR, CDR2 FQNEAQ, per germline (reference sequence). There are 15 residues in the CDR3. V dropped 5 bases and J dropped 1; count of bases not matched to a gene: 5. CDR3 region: CASSRDRGGTDTQYF. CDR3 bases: TGTGCCAGCAGCCGCGACAGGGGCGGCACAGATACGCAGTATTTT. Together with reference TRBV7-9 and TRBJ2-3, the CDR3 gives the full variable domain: DTGVSQNPRHKITKRGQNVTFRCDPISEHNRLYWYRQTLGQGPEFLTYFQNEAQLEKSRLLSDRFSAERPKGSFSTLEIQRTEQGDSAMYLCASSRDRGGTDTQYFGPGTRLTVL.

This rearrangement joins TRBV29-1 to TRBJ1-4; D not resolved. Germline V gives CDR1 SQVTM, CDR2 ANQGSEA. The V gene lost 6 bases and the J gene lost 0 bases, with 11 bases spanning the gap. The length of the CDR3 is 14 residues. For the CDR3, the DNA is TGCAGCGTCGCCCGAGGACCAACTAATGAAAAACTGTTTTTT. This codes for CSVARGPTNEKLFF.

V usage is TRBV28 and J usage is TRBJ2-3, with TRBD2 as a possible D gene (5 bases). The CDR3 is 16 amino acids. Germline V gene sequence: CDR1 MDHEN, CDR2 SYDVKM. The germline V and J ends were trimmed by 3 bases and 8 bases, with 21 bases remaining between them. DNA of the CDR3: TGTGCCAGCAGTTTTCCGGCTGCCCACGGGGTTTCTACGCAGTATTTT. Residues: CASSFPAAHGVSTQYF.

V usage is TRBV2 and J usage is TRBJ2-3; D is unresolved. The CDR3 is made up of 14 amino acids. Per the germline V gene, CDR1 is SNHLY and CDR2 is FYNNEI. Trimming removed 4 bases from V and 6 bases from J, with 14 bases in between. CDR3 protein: CASSAKGPWDTQYF. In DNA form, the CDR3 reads TGTGCCAGCAGTGCCAAAGGTCCCTGGGATACGCAGTATTTT.

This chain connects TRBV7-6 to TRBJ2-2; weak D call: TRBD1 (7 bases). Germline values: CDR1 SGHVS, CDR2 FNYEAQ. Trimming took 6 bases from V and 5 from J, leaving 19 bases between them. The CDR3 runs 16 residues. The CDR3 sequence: CASRLLGGAGTGELFF. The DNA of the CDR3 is TGTGCCAGCAGACTCTTAGGGGGCGCGGGGACCGGGGAGCTGTTTTTT.

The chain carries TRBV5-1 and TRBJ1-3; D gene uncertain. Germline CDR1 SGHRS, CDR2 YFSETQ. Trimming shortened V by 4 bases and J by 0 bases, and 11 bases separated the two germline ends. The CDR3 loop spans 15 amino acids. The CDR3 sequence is CASSPDPDSGNTIYF. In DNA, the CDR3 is TGCGCCAGCAGCCCAGACCCGGACTCTGGAAACACCATATATTTT.

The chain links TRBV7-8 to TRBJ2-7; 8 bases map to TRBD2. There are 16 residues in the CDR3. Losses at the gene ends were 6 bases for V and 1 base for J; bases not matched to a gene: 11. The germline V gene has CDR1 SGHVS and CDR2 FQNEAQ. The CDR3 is CASSPRGVRRSYEQYF. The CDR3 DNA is TGTGCCAGCAGTCCGCGGGGGGTCAGGCGGTCCTACGAGCAGTACTTC. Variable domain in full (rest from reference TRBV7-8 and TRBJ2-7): GAGVSQSPRYKVAKRGQDVALRCDPISGHVSLFWYQQALGQGPEFLTYFQNEAQLDKSGLPSDRFFAERPEGSVSTLKIQRTQQEDSAVYLCASSPRGVRRSYEQYFGPGTRLTVT.

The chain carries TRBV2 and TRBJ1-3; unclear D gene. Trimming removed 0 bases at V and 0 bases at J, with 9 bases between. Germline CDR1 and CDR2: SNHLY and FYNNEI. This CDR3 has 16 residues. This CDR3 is CASSEARGYSGNTIYF. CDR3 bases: TGTGCCAGCAGTGAAGCGCGGGGTTACTCTGGAAACACCATATATTTT.

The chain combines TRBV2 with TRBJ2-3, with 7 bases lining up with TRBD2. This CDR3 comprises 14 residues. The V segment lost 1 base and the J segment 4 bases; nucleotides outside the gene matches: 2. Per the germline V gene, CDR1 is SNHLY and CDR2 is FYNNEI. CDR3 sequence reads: CASSEGTSADTQYF. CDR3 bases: TGTGCCAGCAGTGAAGGAACTAGCGCAGATACGCAGTATTTT.

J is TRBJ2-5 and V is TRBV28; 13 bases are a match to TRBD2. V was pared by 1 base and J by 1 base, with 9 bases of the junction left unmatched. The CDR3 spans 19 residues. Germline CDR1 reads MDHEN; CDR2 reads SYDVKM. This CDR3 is CASSLYSGTSGALQETQYF. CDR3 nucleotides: TGTGCCAGCAGTTTATATTCGGGGACTAGCGGGGCCCTCCAAGAGACCCAGTACTTC.

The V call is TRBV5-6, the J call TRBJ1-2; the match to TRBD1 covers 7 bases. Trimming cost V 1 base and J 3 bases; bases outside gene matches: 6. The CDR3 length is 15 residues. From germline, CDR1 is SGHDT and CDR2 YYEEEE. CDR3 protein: CASSLLGQADYGYTF. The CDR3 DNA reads TGTGCCAGCAGCTTGCTTGGACAGGCCGACTATGGCTACACCTTC.

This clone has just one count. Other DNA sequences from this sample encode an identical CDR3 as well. In nucleotides, the CDR3 is TGCGCCAGCAGCTTGGACAGGGGGGGCACTGAAGCTTTCTTT. This gives the protein CASSLDRGGTEAFF. V is TRBV5-1 and J is TRBJ1-1, with TRBD1 matching over 8 bases. The CDR3 sequence is 14 residues long. J lost 4 bases, V lost 0 bases, and 2 bases had no gene match. The V gene's germline CDR1 is SGHRS and CDR2 YFSETQ. The entire variable domain, with the rest obtained from reference TRBV5-1 and TRBJ1-1, is as follows: KAGVTQTPRYLIKTRGQQVTLSCSPISGHRSVSWYQQTPGQGLQFLFEYFSETQRNKGNFPGRFSGRQFSNSRSEMNVSTLELGDSALYLCASSLDRGGTEAFFGQGTRLTVV.

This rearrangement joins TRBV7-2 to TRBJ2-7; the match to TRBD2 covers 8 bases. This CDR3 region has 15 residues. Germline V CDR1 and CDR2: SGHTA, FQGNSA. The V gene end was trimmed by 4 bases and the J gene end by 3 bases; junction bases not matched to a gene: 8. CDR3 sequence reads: CASSSEAGGGYEQYF. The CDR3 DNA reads TGTGCCAGCAGCTCCGAGGCGGGAGGAGGCTACGAGCAGTACTTC.

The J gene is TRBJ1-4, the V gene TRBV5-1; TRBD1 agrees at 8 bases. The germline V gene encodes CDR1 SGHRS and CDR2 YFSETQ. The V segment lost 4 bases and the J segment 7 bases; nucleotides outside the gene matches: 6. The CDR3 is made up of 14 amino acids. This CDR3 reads CASSITGGSEKLFF. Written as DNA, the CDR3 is TGCGCCAGCAGCATCACAGGGGGGAGTGAAAAACTGTTTTTT.

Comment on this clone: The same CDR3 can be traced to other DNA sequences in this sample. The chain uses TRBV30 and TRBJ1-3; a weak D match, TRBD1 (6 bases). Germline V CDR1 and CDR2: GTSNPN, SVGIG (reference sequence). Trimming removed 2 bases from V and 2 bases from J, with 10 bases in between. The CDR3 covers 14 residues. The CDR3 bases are TGTGCCTGGAGTAAGGGGGGGGCTGGAAACACCATATATTTT. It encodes CAWSKGGAGNTIYF.

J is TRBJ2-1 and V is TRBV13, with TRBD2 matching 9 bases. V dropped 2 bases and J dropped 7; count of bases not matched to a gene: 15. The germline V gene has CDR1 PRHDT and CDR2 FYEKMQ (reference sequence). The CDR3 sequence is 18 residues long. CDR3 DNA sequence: TGTGCCAGCAGCTTACTAGCGGGAAAGGTGGGTGGTAGGAATGAGCAGTTCTTC. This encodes CASSLLAGKVGGRNEQFF.

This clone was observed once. The CDR3 is CASSLGPGPQADTQYF. For the CDR3, the DNA is TGTGCCAGCAGCCTTGGCCCGGGCCCCCAGGCCGATACGCAGTATTTT. This chain connects TRBV7-2 to TRBJ2-3, with D hard to call. The CDR3 consists of 16 residues. CDR1 SGHTA and CDR2 FQGNSA come from the germline V gene. With 5 bases removed from V and 6 bases from J, the gap between germline ends came to 21 bases.

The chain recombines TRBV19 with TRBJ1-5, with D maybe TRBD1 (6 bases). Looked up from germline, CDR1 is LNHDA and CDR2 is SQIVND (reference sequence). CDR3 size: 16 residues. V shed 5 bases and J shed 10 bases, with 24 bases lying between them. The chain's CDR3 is CASSAPLTGAGEPQHF. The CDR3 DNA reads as TGTGCCAGTAGTGCCCCCTTGACAGGAGCCGGCGAACCCCAGCATTTT.

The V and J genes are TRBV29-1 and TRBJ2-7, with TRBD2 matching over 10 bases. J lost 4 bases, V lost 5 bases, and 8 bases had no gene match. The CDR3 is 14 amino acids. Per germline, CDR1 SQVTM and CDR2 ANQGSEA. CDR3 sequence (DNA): TGCAGCGTTCGGCCTAGCGGGAGCTGGTACGAGCAGTACTTC. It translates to CSVRPSGSWYEQYF.

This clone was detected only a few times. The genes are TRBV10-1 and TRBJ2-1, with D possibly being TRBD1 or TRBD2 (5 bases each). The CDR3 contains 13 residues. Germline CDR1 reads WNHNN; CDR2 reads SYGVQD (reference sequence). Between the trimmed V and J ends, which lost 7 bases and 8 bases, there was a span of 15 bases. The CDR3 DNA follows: TGCGCCAGCAACGAGCCAGGGAGCGATGAGCAGTTCTTC. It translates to CASNEPGSDEQFF.

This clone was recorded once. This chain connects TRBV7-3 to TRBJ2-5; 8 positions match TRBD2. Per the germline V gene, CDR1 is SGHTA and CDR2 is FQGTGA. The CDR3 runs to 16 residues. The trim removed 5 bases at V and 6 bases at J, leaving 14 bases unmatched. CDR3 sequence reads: CASSPKGGRGEKTQYF. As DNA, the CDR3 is TGTGCCAGCAGCCCGAAAGGGGGGCGGGGGGAAAAGACCCAGTACTTC.